These 4 T cell receptor beta chains share one sample of origin, sequenced in a study of T cells in Graves' hyperthyroidism and ophthalmopathy. The CDR3 regions of TCR beta were amplified from RNA transcripts. A first-round RT-PCR of the TCR CDR3 used the HTBI primer set. TCRdb ran MiXCR on the multiplex PCR reads and lists one entry per CDR3 protein. The table has about 590,000 distinct CDR3 sequences, over 12% seen once; the top ten hold less than 9%. The sample was blood. Source of these receptors: a woman between 18 and 29 years old with Graves' ophthalmopathy.

The rearrangement uses TRBV7-8 and TRBJ2-1; 8 bases match TRBD2. CDR3 size: 14 residues. CDR1 SGHVS and CDR2 FQNEAQ come from the germline V gene. The V gene end was trimmed by 4 bases and the J gene end by 9 bases; junction bases not matched to a gene: 8. CDR3 DNA sequence: TGTGCCAGCAGCTCAACGGGGGGGGACACTGAGCAGTTCTTC. This encodes CASSSTGGDTEQFF.

Many counts were recorded for this clonotype. The junction differs from germline at one of its ends, possibly a read error. The chain recombines TRBV7-7 with TRBJ2-5; D gene ambiguous. CDR3 size: 14 residues. Germline assignment: CDR1 SSHAT and CDR2 FNYEAQ (reference sequence). CDR3 region: CASSPQVSVETQYF. The CDR3 coding sequence is TGTGCTAGCAGTCCTCAGGTTTCCGTAGAGACCCAGTACTTC.

This clonotype was seen at least ten times. This chain uses TRBV5-1 with TRBJ2-7, with TRBD1 matching over 9 bases. The CDR3 is made up of 15 amino acids. Trimming cost V 4 bases and J 1 base; bases outside gene matches: 6. Germline loops: CDR1 SGHRS, CDR2 YFSETQ. CDR3 bases: TGCGCCAGCAGCGATTCCGGGACAGGGTCCTACGAGCAGTACTTC. It encodes CASSDSGTGSYEQYF.

This clonotype was counted at least ten times. The chain employs TRBV10-3 and TRBJ1-5; D unresolved. The CDR3 contains 12 residues. Between the trimmed V and J ends, which lost 8 bases and 0 bases, there was a span of 5 bases. The germline gives CDR1 ENHRY, CDR2 SYGVKD. The chain's CDR3 is CAIGDSNQPQHF. CDR3 DNA sequence: TGTGCCATCGGGGATAGCAATCAGCCCCAGCATTTT.